The entry below describes one T cell receptor beta chain. Its cognate antigen has yet to be identified. Qualities for individual bases were not recorded, and no much larger clone is one base off. The data are from a study of patients and donors after allogeneic stem cell transplantation (TCRdb year 2020). From the cysteine up to the phenylalanine, the CDR3 has a length of 14 residues. The read is trimmed to its CDR3 DNA, 42 bases read in frame from base 1. CDR1 ENHRY and CDR2 SYGVKD were looked up in the germline V gene. The germline V end is reduced by 6 bases and the J end by 10 bases; junction bases left unmatched: 10. The library relied on RT-PCR. The instrument was a NextSeq 550. TCRdb itself trimmed the public reads at Q25 with fastp, ran MiXCR and retained productive beta chains. Every entry covers one CDR3 protein and lists the most common genes and DNA from its rows. Across this sample there are about a million distinct CDR3 sequences, with more than 15% seen only once. The top ten clones comprise roughly 6.4% of the sample.

Sequenced: blood, either unsorted or a sorted T cell fraction (not recorded which). The clonotype was recovered from a human donor who was either an allogeneic HSCT recipient or a stem cell or donor lymphocyte infusion donor (not recorded which). It is not recorded whose cells these are; they may come from a transplant donor. The chain is assembled from TRBV10-3 and TRBJ2-2, with 8 central nucleotides matching TRBD1. The DNA sequence reads TGTGCCATCAGAACCGACAGGGGAGACGAGGAGCTGTTTTTT. Its translation is CAIRTDRGDEELFF.